This T cell receptor beta chain originates from a study of blood T cell repertoires in COVID-19. Study overall: Sources were T cells, B-cell-depleted T cells, or PBMCs; the material itself was cDNA or gDNA.

The germline V gene has CDR1 LGHDT and CDR2 YNNKEL (reference sequence). The CDR3 runs 15 residues. Trimming took 4 bases from V and 7 from J; bases not matched to a gene: 12. Assay used: immunoSEQ multiplex PCR; TCRdb lists only in-frame clones, some missing. The table shows 150,000 to 200,000 clones, with roughly nine tenths occurring only once. Participant ages covered roughly 18 to 89 years across 25 or so US areas. Clinical history reported by participants formed the basis on which cohorts were assigned. The recovered donors of Cohort 3 showed two negative PCRs, clearance, or symptom resolution. The clonotype was recovered from a woman aged 45 to 65 who had recovered from COVID-19. The chain combines TRBV3-1 (or the pseudogene TRBV3-2) with TRBJ1-1, with 7 bases lining up with TRBD1. Sequencing was done on a sample of PBMCs or T cells enriched from blood (not recorded which). CDR3 DNA sequence: TGTGCCAGCAGCCTTTTCGGGACAGAATCGAGTGAAGCTTTCTTT. Encoded protein: CASSLFGTESSEAFF.